A selection of T cell receptor beta chains follows, all from one sample in a study of identical twins. TCRdb recomputed calls from the 5' RACE reads with MiXCR, one row per CDR3 protein. The sample contains hundreds of thousands of distinct CDR3 sequences, 12% of which appear only once. This sample also belongs to another study, concerning yellow fever vaccine responses in identical twins.

What was sequenced was CD8+ T cells sorted from blood. Source of these receptors: a woman aged 18 to 35 in good health. Each CDR3 is given with its conserved first and last residue. The D gene is left open where the match is weak. The size of a clone is reported for some rows only, either as once, few or many, or as a class for expanded clones.

clone size	V gene	J gene	D gene	CDR3 protein	CDR3 DNA
few	TRBV15	TRBJ2-1	.	CATSRDRSYNEQFF	TGTGCCACCAGCAGAGACAGGTCCTACAATGAGCAGTTCTTC
few	TRBV27	TRBJ1-4	.	CASSRQVATNEKLFF	TGTGCCAGCAGTAGACAGGTCGCAACTAATGAAAAACTGTTTTTT
few	TRBV27	TRBJ2-7	.	CASSFLSAPYEQYF	TGTGCCAGCAGTTTCCTTTCGGCGCCCTACGAGCAGTACTTC
few	TRBV4-1	TRBJ2-7	.	CASSQGSSGGYYEQYF	TGCGCCAGCAGCCAAGGGAGTAGCGGCGGATACTACGAGCAGTACTTC
many	TRBV12-3/TRBV12-4	TRBJ2-7	.	CASTLGAAYEQYF	TGTGCCAGCACCCTGGGGGCCGCCTACGAGCAGTACTTC
.	TRBV7-3	TRBJ2-3	TRBD2	CASSAGLASDTQYF	TGTGCCAGCAGCGCGGGACTAGCGTCAGATACGCAGTATTTT
many	TRBV3-1	TRBJ2-1	.	CASSQEAGGTTRRNEQFF	TGTGCCAGCAGCCAAGAAGCCGGGGGCACTACGCGCCGGAATGAGCAGTTCTTC
few	TRBV9	TRBJ2-7	.	CASSPQERDVEQYF	TGTGCCAGCAGCCCCCAAGAGAGGGACGTAGAGCAGTACTTC
few	TRBV3-1	TRBJ2-3	.	CASSLVDGAGADTQYF	TGTGCCAGCAGCCTCGTGGACGGGGCGGGTGCAGATACGCAGTATTTT
.	TRBV7-6	TRBJ2-1	.	CASSPSTRQFHEQFF	TGTGCCAGCAGCCCCTCCACCAGGCAGTTTCATGAGCAGTTCTTC
.	TRBV5-1	TRBJ1-1	.	CASTSERNTEAFF	TGCGCCAGCACGTCCGAACGGAACACTGAAGCTTTCTTT
.	TRBV9	TRBJ2-1	.	CASSVDRVEQFF	TGTGCCAGCAGCGTAGACAGGGTTGAGCAGTTCTTC
.	TRBV11-2	TRBJ2-7	TRBD2	CASSLDQRLAGYEQYF	TGTGCCAGCAGCCTAGACCAAAGACTAGCGGGTTACGAGCAGTACTTC
.	TRBV15	TRBJ2-5	.	CATSARQETQYF	TGTGCCACCAGCGCCCGCCAAGAGACCCAGTACTTC
.	TRBV7-2	TRBJ2-1	.	CASSWEGGNEQFF	TGTGCCAGCAGCTGGGAAGGGGGCAATGAGCAGTTCTTC
.	TRBV10-3	TRBJ2-1	TRBD2	CAIKPTSGDYYNEQFF	TGTGCCATCAAACCCACTAGCGGGGATTACTACAATGAGCAGTTCTTC
.	TRBV11-1	TRBJ2-3	TRBD1	CASSPRDRGFSSTDTQYF	TGTGCCAGCAGCCCCCGGGACAGGGGCTTCAGTAGCACAGATACGCAGTATTTT
.	TRBV2	TRBJ2-1	.	CASGLVGQRYYNEQFF	TGTGCCAGCGGTTTAGTAGGACAGCGATACTACAATGAGCAGTTCTTC
few	TRBV3-1	TRBJ2-1	TRBD2	CASSQASGTYNEQFF	TGTGCCAGCAGCCAAGCTAGCGGGACGTACAATGAGCAGTTCTTC
many	TRBV12-3/TRBV12-4	TRBJ2-7	TRBD2	CASSPIGGRHSYEQYF	TGTGCCAGCAGTCCCATCGGCGGGAGGCACTCCTACGAGCAGTACTTC
.	TRBV5-6	TRBJ2-5	.	CASSDQGFVETQYF	TGTGCCAGCAGCGACCAGGGTTTTGTGGAGACCCAGTACTTC
few	TRBV7-9	TRBJ1-1	.	CASSQSVNTEAFF	TGTGCCAGCAGCCAGTCCGTGAACACTGAAGCTTTCTTT
.	TRBV4-1	TRBJ2-5	.	CASSQEGGRNQETQYF	TGCGCCAGCAGCCAAGAGGGTGGGAGGAACCAAGAGACCCAGTACTTC
many	TRBV28	TRBJ2-7	.	CASSFMDISYEQYF	TGTGCCAGCAGTTTTATGGACATATCCTACGAGCAGTACTTC
many	TRBV7-9	TRBJ1-1	.	CASSLWQGGTEAFF	TGTGCCAGCAGCTTATGGCAGGGTGGCACTGAAGCTTTCTTT
.	TRBV11-2	TRBJ2-3	.	CASSTWTFLLTDTQYF	TGTGCCAGCAGCACTTGGACTTTTCTCCTCACAGATACGCAGTATTTT
few	TRBV9	TRBJ1-2	.	CASISQGGGYTF	TGTGCCAGCATCTCACAGGGTGGCGGCTACACCTTC
.	TRBV7-9	TRBJ2-3	.	CASSPPAGSLTDTQYF	TGTGCCAGCAGCCCGCCGGCAGGGTCCCTCACAGATACGCAGTATTTT
many	TRBV3-1	TRBJ2-1	.	CASSQDPSDISYNEQFF	TGTGCCAGCAGCCAAGATCCTTCGGATATTTCCTACAATGAGCAGTTCTTC
few	TRBV10-2	TRBJ1-1	.	CASSYGTGGNTEAFF	TGCGCCAGCAGTTATGGGACGGGAGGTAACACTGAAGCTTTCTTT